The source of this T cell receptor beta chain is a study of T-cell memory formation after mild COVID-19. Study in general: Clustering of TCRs was largely donor specific.

This clonotype was seen more than once but under ten times. Its antigen is undetermined. CDR3 length: 15 amino acids. V lost 8 bases, J lost 1 base, and 10 bases stayed unmatched. Germline lookup yields CDR1 MGHDK and CDR2 SYGVNS. Whole-study findings and limits: Mostly located in CM and EM were contracting CD4+ clones, with contracting CD8+ clones located in EMRA.

A single record per CDR3 protein comes from TCRdb applying MiXCR to the 5' RACE reads. Found here are approximately 210,000 distinct CDR3 sequences, about 18% of them singletons; the top ten hold 2.4%. V is TRBV25-1 and J is TRBJ2-5; TRBD1 aligns across 7 bases. The sequence came from an adult woman who had mild COVID-19 (a few samples of this study predate the infection). Cell type and time point are not known. What was sequenced was PBMCs or a T cell subset sorted from them (not recorded which). This CDR3 reads CASSAWGQPQETQYF. The CDR3 nucleotides are TGTGCCAGCTCCGCCTGGGGACAGCCCCAAGAGACCCAGTACTTC. Drawing the rest from reference TRBV25-1 and TRBJ2-5, the complete variable domain is EADIYQTPRYLVIGTGKKITLECSQTMGHDKMYWYQQDPGMELHLIHYSYGVNSTEKGDLSSESTVSRIRTEHFPLTLESARPSHTSQYLCASSAWGQPQETQYFGPGTRLLVL.